One sample yielded the 25 T cell receptor beta chains listed below, sequenced in a study of cytotoxic CD8 clonotypes in ibrutinib-treated CLL. The repertoire was sequenced with immunoSEQ multiplex PCR; TCRdb's copy has only in-frame clones and lacks some. The table lists 250,000 or so clones, 60% to 75% of them singletons. Sample: PBMCs, taken after 24 months of ibrutinib treatment. These receptors were taken from a human donor with chronic lymphocytic leukemia.

This clone was found once. V is TRBV7-9 and J is TRBJ2-1; no clear D gene. The CDR3 consists of 12 residues. Looked up from germline, CDR1 is SEHNR and CDR2 is FQNEAQ (reference sequence). V lost 6 bases, J lost 8 bases, and 11 bases lay in between. The CDR3 DNA reads as TGTGCCAGCAGTTTGGTAATCGATGAGCAGTTCTTC. It is translated as CASSLVIDEQFF.

This clone was seen a few times. V and J are TRBV28 and TRBJ1-2; D gene uncertain. This CDR3 is built from 14 residues. Per the germline V gene, CDR1 is MDHEN and CDR2 is SYDVKM. Trimming shortened V by 5 bases and J by 0 bases, and 10 bases separated the two germline ends. The CDR3 DNA reads as TGTGCCAGCAGTCGTGATCCTTCTAACTATGGCTACACCTTC. Protein: CASSRDPSNYGYTF.

V gene TRBV29-1 combines with J gene TRBJ2-1; the D is unclear. The CDR3 totals 16 residues. Per germline, CDR1 SQVTM and CDR2 ANQGSEA. Trimming left V 5 bases short and J 3 bases short, with 20 bases between. The CDR3 here is CSVIPPSRADYNEQFF. As DNA, the CDR3 is TGCAGCGTTATCCCCCCCAGTCGGGCGGACTACAATGAGCAGTTCTTC.

The genes are TRBV7-2 and TRBJ2-7; 11 bases line up with TRBD2. Germline V CDR1 and CDR2: SGHTA, FQGNSA. Trimming took 6 bases from V and 4 from J; bases not matched to a gene: 8. CDR3 length equals 15 residues. This CDR3 reads CASSRIAGGRYEQYF. CDR3 coding DNA: TGTGCCAGCAGTCGAATAGCGGGAGGGAGGTACGAGCAGTACTTC.

The genes are TRBV5-1 and TRBJ1-6; the match to TRBD1 covers 10 bases. Germline loops: CDR1 SGHRS, CDR2 YFSETQ. The CDR3 runs to 17 residues. Germline trimming cut 2 bases from V and 10 bases from J; bases unmatched to any gene: 12. The CDR3 sequence is CASSFQRRDRGGSPLHF. CDR3 coding DNA: TGCGCCAGCAGCTTTCAACGTCGGGACAGGGGTGGATCACCCCTCCACTTT.

The chain joins TRBV21-1 to TRBJ1-5. TRBV21-1 counts as a pseudogene. The CDR3 sequence is 14 residues long. Here the CDR3 DNA reads TGTGCCAGCAGCATCTGGGGAACCAATCAGCCCCAGCATTTT. Protein: CASSIWGTNQPQHF.

This clone came up a few times. The chain joins TRBV28 to TRBJ2-5; 11 bases are shared with TRBD2. The ends lost 8 bases at V and 3 bases at J; junction bases unmatched: 8. CDR3 length: 15 amino acids. The germline CDR1 and CDR2 sequences are MDHEN and SYDVKM. The CDR3 here is CASSGIAGGEETQYF. CDR3 DNA sequence: TGTGCCAGCTCGGGTATAGCGGGGGGGGAAGAGACCCAGTACTTC.

This rearrangement joins TRBV2 to TRBJ2-5; 9 positions match TRBD2. J gave up 5 bases and V 6 bases, and 16 bases lay outside the gene matches. Germline lookup yields CDR1 SNHLY and CDR2 FYNNEI. The CDR3 is made up of 17 amino acids. For the CDR3, the DNA is TGTGCCAGCAGCGCGGGTTTATCTAGCGGGGTACTCGAGACCCAGTACTTC. It is translated as CASSAGLSSGVLETQYF.

This clone was seen more than once but under ten times. This rearrangement joins TRBV28 to TRBJ1-5; no reliable D call. V was cut by 4 bases and J by 7 bases, with 5 bases left in between. This CDR3 has 11 amino acids. The germline V gene encodes CDR1 MDHEN and CDR2 SYDVKM. CDR3 coding DNA: TGTGCCAGCAGTTCTAGCCAGCCCCAGCATTTT. Its protein product is CASSSSQPQHF.

The chain is built from TRBV16 and TRBJ1-4; D unresolved. V was trimmed by 3 bases and J by 6 bases, leaving 11 bases between them. The CDR3 contains 14 residues. Germline V gene data show CDR1 as KGHSY and CDR2 as FQNENV. The CDR3 sequence is CASSHSLRDEKLFF. The CDR3 DNA reads as TGTGCCAGCAGCCATTCCCTTAGAGATGAAAAACTGTTTTTT.

The chain carries TRBV6-5 and TRBJ2-5, with D possibly being TRBD2 (5 bases). This CDR3 comprises 12 residues. The germline V gene has CDR1 MNHEY and CDR2 SVGAGI. V lost 2 bases to trimming and J lost 11 bases, with 12 bases between them. The CDR3 coding sequence is TGTGCCAGCAGTTACCTCGGGGATCATCAGTACTTC. Protein product: CASSYLGDHQYF.

The chain couples TRBV11-3 to TRBJ1-5, with a weak D call TRBD1 (6 bases). The V gene's germline CDR1 is SGHNT and CDR2 YENEEA. This CDR3 spans 13 amino acids. Trimming shortened V by 7 bases and J by 8 bases, and 15 bases separated the two germline ends. The CDR3 bases are TGTGCCAGCAACCGGGGGGGCCTAAAGCCCCAGCATTTT. This encodes CASNRGGLKPQHF. The full variable domain, completed using reference TRBV11-3 and TRBJ1-5, is EAGVVQSPRYKIIEKKQPVAFWCNPISGHNTLYWYLQNLGQGPELLIRYENEEAVDDSQLPKDRFSAERLKGVDSTLKIQPAELGDSAVYLCASNRGGLKPQHFGDGTRLSIL.

The V gene is TRBV4-2, the J gene TRBJ2-1; TRBD2 might be the D (6 bases). CDR3 size: 15 residues. Germline V CDR1 and CDR2: LGHNA, YNFKEQ. V shed 1 base and J shed 0 bases, with 7 bases lying between them. The CDR3 reads CASSQVADSYNEQFF. Here the CDR3 DNA reads TGTGCCAGCAGCCAAGTAGCGGACTCCTACAATGAGCAGTTCTTC.

J is TRBJ1-5 and V is TRBV6-1; D may be TRBD1 (5 bases). The CDR3 consists of 15 residues. Germline V gene data show CDR1 as MNHNS and CDR2 as SASEGT. The V gene lost 2 bases and the J gene lost 3 bases, with 11 bases spanning the gap. The CDR3, as DNA: TGTGCCAGCAGTGAACAGGGTAGGGCCAATCAGCCCCAGCATTTT. Translation: CASSEQGRANQPQHF.

J is TRBJ2-7 and V is TRBV28; 10 bases map to TRBD2. The ends lost 8 bases at V and 2 bases at J; junction bases unmatched: 6. The CDR3 consists of 14 residues. Germline CDR1 and CDR2: MDHEN and SYDVKM. DNA of the CDR3: TGTGCCAGCCTACTAGCGGGAACAACCTACGAGCAGTACTTC. It codes for CASLLAGTTYEQYF.

The chain employs TRBV20-1 and TRBJ2-5; a possible D gene is TRBD2 (5 bases). The ends were cut back, 4 bases at V and 4 bases at J, with 7 bases in the middle. The CDR3 extends over 11 amino acids. CDR1 DFQATT and CDR2 SNEGSKA come from the germline V gene (reference sequence). CDR3: CSAIAGETQYF. CDR3 DNA sequence: TGCAGTGCTATTGCGGGAGAGACCCAGTACTTC.

V gene TRBV5-1 combines with J gene TRBJ1-2; no firm D call. The CDR3 spans 14 residues. CDR1 is SGHRS and CDR2 is YFSETQ in the germline V gene. Trimming stripped 0 bases from V and 7 bases from J, with 13 bases between. CDR3 in DNA: TGCGCCAGCAGCTTGGATGAGACACGCACTGGCTACACCTTC. Protein product: CASSLDETRTGYTF.

V gene TRBV7-8 combines with J gene TRBJ2-1, with D possibly matching TRBD1 (5 bases). Per the germline V gene, CDR1 is SGHVS and CDR2 is FQNEAQ. The CDR3 totals 18 residues. Trimming shortened V by 5 bases and J by 6 bases, and 26 bases separated the two germline ends. In DNA, the CDR3 is TGTGCCAGCAGCCATTCCAGCATGGGCAGGGCCGTGGGCAATGAGCAGTTCTTC. Its translation is CASSHSSMGRAVGNEQFF. The entire variable domain, with the rest obtained from reference TRBV7-8 and TRBJ2-1, is as follows: GAGVSQSPRYKVAKRGQDVALRCDPISGHVSLFWYQQALGQGPEFLTYFQNEAQLDKSGLPSDRFFAERPEGSVSTLKIQRTQQEDSAVYLCASSHSSMGRAVGNEQFFGPGTRLTVL.

This clone was counted between two and nine times. The rearrangement uses TRBV5-1 and TRBJ2-1; D is uncertain. The V gene lost 1 base and the J gene lost 5 bases, with 4 bases spanning the gap. Germline CDR1 and CDR2: SGHRS and YFSETQ. This CDR3 has 12 residues. This chain's CDR3 is CASSLLDNEQFF. The CDR3 DNA reads as TGCGCCAGCAGCTTGTTGGACAATGAGCAGTTCTTC.

The chain is built from TRBV4-3 and TRBJ2-3; TRBD1 might be the D (5 bases). Germline V gene lookup returns CDR1 LGHNA and CDR2 YSLEER. The CDR3 length is 15 residues. V dropped 0 bases and J dropped 4 bases, with 11 bases sitting between them. The CDR3 nucleotides are TGCGCCAGCAGCCAAGATTGGACAAGCGCAGATACGCAGTATTTT. This codes for CASSQDWTSADTQYF.

This chain joins TRBV5-1 and TRBJ2-7; TRBD1 is a possible D gene (5 bases). The CDR3 contains 13 residues. V lost 5 bases and J 0 bases, leaving 9 bases between the germline ends. From germline, CDR1 is SGHRS and CDR2 YFSETQ. The CDR3 DNA reads as TGCGCCAGCAGGGACACCGCCTCCTACGAGCAGTACTTC. This sequence encodes CASRDTASYEQYF. Based on the CDR3 plus reference TRBV5-1 and TRBJ2-7, the full variable domain is KAGVTQTPRYLIKTRGQQVTLSCSPISGHRSVSWYQQTPGQGLQFLFEYFSETQRNKGNFPGRFSGRQFSNSRSEMNVSTLELGDSALYLCASRDTASYEQYFGPGTRLTVT.

This sequence joins TRBV9 and TRBJ2-2; D is ambiguous. The CDR3 runs to 14 residues. CDR1 and CDR2 from the germline V gene are SGDLS and YYNGEE. The V and J ends lost 4 bases and 2 bases respectively, with 9 bases between them. The CDR3 here is CASSRRLNTGELFF. CDR3 sequence (DNA): TGTGCCAGCAGCCGGCGGCTAAACACCGGGGAGCTGTTTTTT.

The V and J genes are TRBV7-6 and TRBJ1-2, with 10 positions matching TRBD1. Germline V gene sequence: CDR1 SGHVS, CDR2 FNYEAQ. The CDR3 has 15 residues. J was trimmed by 8 bases and V by 8 bases; bases with no gene match: 14. The CDR3 sequence: CASHNRGQGMGGYTF. DNA for the CDR3: TGTGCCAGCCATAACCGGGGACAGGGGATGGGCGGCTACACCTTC. The whole variable domain, remainder taken from reference TRBV7-6 and TRBJ1-2, is GAGVSQSPRYKVTKRGQDVALRCDPISGHVSLYWYRQALGQGPEFLTYFNYEAQQDKSGLPNDRFSAERPEGSISTLTIQRTEQRDSAMYRCASHNRGQGMGGYTFGSGTRLTVV.

The chain joins TRBV10-1 to TRBJ2-3; TRBD1 matches 10 bases. CDR1 is WNHNN, CDR2 SYGVQD, per germline (reference sequence). J lost 4 bases, V lost 2 bases, and 0 bases had no gene match. The CDR3 totals 14 residues. The DNA for the CDR3 is TGCGCCAGCAGTGAGGGACAGGGGGCAGATACGCAGTATTTT. Amino acids: CASSEGQGADTQYF.

Concerning this clone: The same CDR3 is also encoded by other DNA sequences in this sample. The chain uses TRBV5-1 and TRBJ2-3, with D possibly matching TRBD2 (5 bases). The CDR3 loop spans 14 amino acids. Germline CDR1 is SGHRS and CDR2 is YFSETQ. V was pared by 2 bases and J by 4 bases, with 11 bases between. The CDR3 DNA reads as TGCGCCAGCAGCTTCGAGGGCCCCCCAGATACGCAGTATTTT. Translating it yields CASSFEGPPDTQYF.